The 27 T cell receptor beta chains below all came from one sample that was sequenced in a study of blood T cell repertoires in COVID-19. Sequencing was performed with immunoSEQ multiplex PCR; in TCRdb, only in-frame clones are kept and a portion is missing. The profile shows approximately 200,000 clones, roughly nine tenths of them singletons. Source material: peripheral blood. These receptors originate from a man between 65 and 79 years old with acute or convalescent COVID-19.

With regard to this clone: Other nucleotide sequences from this sample produce the same CDR3. The chain has TRBV28 and TRBJ2-7; D may be TRBD1 (6 bases). The ends were cut back, 2 bases at V and 6 bases at J, with 8 bases in the middle. The CDR3 consists of 12 residues. CDR1 is MDHEN and CDR2 is SYDVKM in the germline V gene. CDR3 sequence reads: CASSLQGGEQYF. CDR3 sequence (DNA): TGTGCCAGCAGTTTACAAGGGGGCGAGCAGTACTTC.

CDR3 residues: CASSITGNGAGELFF. The CDR3 DNA reads as TGTGCCAGCAGTATTACAGGGAACGGGGCCGGGGAGCTGTTTTTT. The chain links TRBV28 to TRBJ2-2, with D tentatively TRBD1 (6 bases). The CDR3 extends over 15 amino acids. The ends were cut back, 5 bases at V and 6 bases at J, with 16 bases in the middle. Per the germline V gene, CDR1 is MDHEN and CDR2 is SYDVKM.

The gene calls are TRBV14 and TRBJ2-3; TRBD2 is a possible D gene (6 bases). V was trimmed by 4 bases and J by 2 bases, leaving 10 bases between them. This CDR3 is 14 amino acids long. Germline assignment: CDR1 SGHDN and CDR2 FVKESK. The CDR3 region is CASSPWGDTDTQYF. CDR3 DNA sequence: TGTGCCAGCAGCCCCTGGGGGGACACAGATACGCAGTATTTT.

The rearrangement links TRBV6-5 to TRBJ2-2; 9 bases agree with TRBD1. The CDR3 runs 15 residues. The trim removed 8 bases at V and 4 bases at J, leaving 8 bases unmatched. Germline V lookup: CDR1 MNHEY, CDR2 SVGAGI. CDR3 in amino acids: CASRKQGAGTGELFF. The CDR3 DNA reads TGTGCCAGCCGGAAACAGGGGGCGGGCACCGGGGAGCTGTTTTTT.

This rearrangement joins TRBV10-3 to TRBJ2-1, with 8 nucleotides matching TRBD1. V dropped 4 bases and J dropped 7; count of bases not matched to a gene: 3. The CDR3 runs 13 residues. The germline V gene encodes CDR1 ENHRY and CDR2 SYGVKD. For the CDR3, the DNA is TGTGCCATCAGTGGACAGGGGAGGAATGAGCAGTTCTTC. Amino acid sequence: CAISGQGRNEQFF.

This clone was seen a few times. This chain links TRBV11-2 with TRBJ1-2; 8 bases align to TRBD1. The CDR3 has 15 residues. In germline, CDR1 is SGHAT, CDR2 FQNNGV. After removal of 3 bases from V and 4 bases from J, the junction contained 7 bases not matched to a gene. The CDR3 here is CASSFGQGGGYGYTF. The CDR3 DNA follows: TGTGCCAGCAGCTTCGGACAGGGCGGTGGCTATGGCTACACCTTC. Complete variable domain (other parts from reference TRBV11-2 and TRBJ1-2): EAGVAQSPRYKIIEKRQSVAFWCNPISGHATLYWYQQILGQGPKLLIQFQNNGVVDDSQLPKDRFSAERLKGVDSTLKIQPAKLEDSAVYLCASSFGQGGGYGYTFGSGTRLTVV.

The CDR3 here is CATRDRVGDYGYTF. In nucleotides, the CDR3 is TGTGCCACTCGGGACAGGGTCGGCGACTATGGCTACACCTTC. The rearrangement links TRBV19 to TRBJ1-2; 9 bases agree with TRBD1. The CDR3 is 14 residues long. The V gene end was trimmed by 10 bases and the J gene end by 3 bases; junction bases not matched to a gene: 9. The germline V gene has CDR1 LNHDA and CDR2 SQIVND (reference sequence).

This clone appeared once. J is TRBJ2-3 and V is TRBV19; 13 bases map to TRBD2. V gave up 8 bases and J gave up 9 bases; unmatched junction bases: 11. Germline V CDR1 and CDR2: LNHDA, SQIVND (reference sequence). The length of the CDR3 is 15 residues. CDR3 nucleotide sequence: TGTGCCAGTTCACTTTCCGGGACTAGCGGGACAACGCAGTATTTT. It codes for CASSLSGTSGTTQYF.

The V and J genes are TRBV3-1 (or the pseudogene TRBV3-2) and TRBJ1-1, with D perhaps TRBD1 (5 bases). The germline V and J ends were trimmed by 5 bases and 11 bases, with 15 bases remaining between them. The CDR3 has 12 amino acids. CDR1 is LGHDT, CDR2 YNNKEL, per germline (reference sequence). In DNA form, the CDR3 reads TGTGCCAGCAGCTCAAGGCCCAGGGCTGCTTTCTTT. This encodes CASSSRPRAAFF.

V usage is TRBV19 and J usage is TRBJ1-6; D unclear. This CDR3 is built from 14 residues. Trimming removed 1 base from V and 7 bases from J, with 8 bases in between. CDR1 LNHDA and CDR2 SQIVND come from the germline V gene (reference sequence). In DNA, the CDR3 is TGTGCCAGTAGTATAGGCGGCGGGAATTCACCCCTCCACTTT. Amino acids: CASSIGGGNSPLHF. The whole variable domain, filled in from reference TRBV19 and TRBJ1-6, reads DGGITQSPKYLFRKEGQNVTLSCEQNLNHDAMYWYRQDPGQGLRLIYYSQIVNDFQKGDIAEGYSVSREKKESFPLTVTSAQKNPTAFYLCASSIGGGNSPLHFGNGTRLTVT.

This clone was counted a single time. The chain has TRBV12-3 or TRBV12-4 and TRBJ1-1; D uncertain. The CDR3 length is 13 residues. With 2 bases removed from V and 3 bases from J, the gap between germline ends came to 7 bases. The CDR3 region is CASSLSVDTEAFF. Written as DNA, the CDR3 is TGTGCCAGCAGTTTATCGGTGGACACTGAAGCTTTCTTT.

The rearrangement uses TRBV21-1 and TRBJ2-4; TRBD2 is the table's D call and was not checked against the DNA. TRBV21-1 is designated a pseudogene. The CDR3 loop spans 16 amino acids. CDR3 DNA sequence: TGTGCCAGCAGCAAAGGTGGCGGTCGAACCCGCGGCATTCAGTACTTC. This translates into CASSKGGGRTRGIQYF.

The V gene is TRBV3-1 (or the pseudogene TRBV3-2), the J gene TRBJ2-2; 10 bases line up with TRBD1. The CDR3 totals 16 residues. V was pared by 1 base and J by 6 bases, with 5 bases of the junction left unmatched. The germline V gene encodes CDR1 LGHDT and CDR2 YNNKEL (reference sequence). CDR3 protein: CASSQVRGQGPGELFF. CDR3 sequence (DNA): TGTGCCAGCAGCCAAGTAAGGGGACAGGGGCCCGGGGAGCTGTTTTTT.

The V and J genes are TRBV19 and TRBJ1-1; no clear D gene. Trimming pared 3 bases from V and 4 bases from J, leaving 15 bases between. This CDR3 spans 15 amino acids. Per the germline V gene, CDR1 is LNHDA and CDR2 is SQIVND (reference sequence). DNA for the CDR3: TGTGCCAGTAGTATTAATTTTGCGGGAGGCACTGAAGCTTTCTTT. Residues: CASSINFAGGTEAFF.

The count of this clone is one. The CDR3 reads CASSWTGGYEQYF. Written as DNA, the CDR3 is TGCGCCAGCAGTTGGACAGGGGGATACGAGCAGTACTTC. This chain links TRBV5-1 with TRBJ2-7; 10 bases match TRBD1. V was pared by 5 bases and J by 4 bases, with 3 bases of the junction left unmatched. The germline CDR1 and CDR2 sequences are SGHRS and YFSETQ. CDR3 length equals 13 residues.

The V call is TRBV20-1, the J call TRBJ1-1, with 8 bases matching TRBD1. The trim removed 3 bases at V and 6 bases at J, leaving 9 bases unmatched. Per the germline V gene, CDR1 is DFQATT and CDR2 is SNEGSKA (reference sequence). There are 14 residues in the CDR3. This CDR3 is CSASDPGGQSEAFF. The CDR3 bases are TGCAGTGCTAGTGACCCAGGGGGCCAGTCTGAAGCTTTCTTT.

V is TRBV6-9 and J is TRBJ2-1; 10 bases line up with TRBD2. The J segment lost 15 bases and the V segment lost 4 bases, leaving 12 bases of the junction unmatched. Looked up from germline, CDR1 is MNHGY and CDR2 is SVAAGI. The CDR3 is 14 amino acids. The CDR3 DNA follows: TGTGCCAGCAGTTCCGGGACTAGCGACCCGAGGGGGTTCTTC. Amino acids: CASSSGTSDPRGFF.

V usage is TRBV15 and J usage is TRBJ2-7; D is perhaps TRBD1 (6 bases). The CDR3 has 12 residues. Trimming took 1 base from V and 12 from J, leaving 13 bases between them. Germline V lookup: CDR1 LNHNV, CDR2 YYDKDF (reference sequence). CDR3 amino acids: CATSRGGGYLYF. CDR3 DNA: TGTGCCACCAGCAGAGGAGGGGGTTATCTGTACTTC.

Concerning this clone: Within the sample, other DNA sequences also encode this same CDR3. V gene TRBV18 combines with J gene TRBJ1-5; D is perhaps TRBD1 (6 bases). CDR3 size: 14 residues. Between the trimmed V and J ends, which lost 2 bases and 7 bases, there was a span of 12 bases. The germline V gene encodes CDR1 KGHSH and CDR2 LQKENI. CDR3 protein: CASSPGGAGQPQHF. The CDR3 region has the DNA TGTGCCAGCTCACCAGGGGGGGCTGGGCAGCCCCAGCATTTT.

In nucleotides, the CDR3 is TGTGCCAGCAGCTTTAGACAGGGCTTCTCTGGAAACACCATATATTTT. Its translation is CASSFRQGFSGNTIYF. The chain combines TRBV7-2 with TRBJ1-3, with 7 nucleotides matching TRBD1. CDR1 is SGHTA, CDR2 FQGNSA, per germline. This CDR3 comprises 16 residues. The J segment lost 0 bases and the V segment lost 3 bases, leaving 5 bases of the junction unmatched.

This clone was observed a single time. V and J are TRBV27 and TRBJ2-1; D gene unclear. In germline, CDR1 is MNHEY, CDR2 SMNVEV (reference sequence). CDR3 length: 11 amino acids. Deletions cut 2 bases from V and 11 bases from J, with 7 bases between. CDR3 nucleotides: TGTGCCAGCAGTTTAGGCCAAAAGCAGTTCTTC. Its protein is CASSLGQKQFF.

The rearrangement joins TRBV6-5 to TRBJ1-5; D may be TRBD1 (5 bases). CDR1 and CDR2 from the germline V gene are MNHEY and SVGAGI. V lost 8 bases, J lost 3 bases, and 14 bases lay in between. The CDR3 has 14 amino acids. The CDR3 nucleotides are TGTGCCAGCGCACGGGGGACCCTCAATCAGCCCCAGCATTTT. Protein: CASARGTLNQPQHF.

This sequence joins TRBV7-9 and TRBJ2-1; possible D gene TRBD2, 6 bases. CDR1 and CDR2 (germline): SEHNR, FQNEAQ (reference sequence). The CDR3 has 14 amino acids. V was shortened by 5 bases and J by 0 bases, with 8 bases between the two germline ends. CDR3 sequence: CASSPTSSYNEQFF. The CDR3 DNA is TGTGCCAGCAGCCCGACTAGCTCCTACAATGAGCAGTTCTTC.

CDR3 protein: CASSYSGTGEAFF. CDR3 DNA sequence: TGTGCCAGCAGTTATTCCGGGACAGGTGAAGCTTTCTTT. This chain connects TRBV6-5 to TRBJ1-1, with 8 bases that match TRBD1. The CDR3 loop spans 13 amino acids. Per the germline V gene, CDR1 is MNHEY and CDR2 is SVGAGI. V shed 3 bases, J shed 7 bases, and the junction held 4 bases outside the gene matches.

The V call is TRBV27, the J call TRBJ2-5, with 7 positions matching TRBD2. The CDR3 covers 13 residues. The junction had 4 bases not matched to a gene; V was cut back by 4 bases and J by 5 bases. Germline V gene data show CDR1 as MNHEY and CDR2 as SMNVEV (reference sequence). DNA of the CDR3: TGTGCCAGCAGTTCGGGGGGACGGGAGACCCAGTACTTC. Translating gives CASSSGGRETQYF.

V gene TRBV5-1 combines with J gene TRBJ2-3; 7 bases fit TRBD2. Trimming cost V 6 bases and J 2 bases; bases outside gene matches: 9. Germline CDR1 is SGHRS and CDR2 is YFSETQ. CDR3 length: 15 amino acids. CDR3 protein: CASTPLAALTDTQYF. CDR3 bases: TGCGCCAGCACTCCGCTAGCGGCCCTCACAGATACGCAGTATTTT. The full variable domain, with the rest looked up from reference TRBV5-1 and TRBJ2-3, is KAGVTQTPRYLIKTRGQQVTLSCSPISGHRSVSWYQQTPGQGLQFLFEYFSETQRNKGNFPGRFSGRQFSNSRSEMNVSTLELGDSALYLCASTPLAALTDTQYFGPGTRLTVL.

The rearrangement uses TRBV5-1 and TRBJ2-5; 7 nucleotides line up with TRBD1. The V gene's germline CDR1 is SGHRS and CDR2 YFSETQ. The CDR3 is made up of 14 amino acids. Losses at the gene ends were 4 bases for V and 5 bases for J; bases not matched to a gene: 8. The CDR3 loop reads CASSPTGAQETQYF. CDR3 nucleotides: TGCGCCAGCAGCCCAACAGGGGCGCAGGAGACCCAGTACTTC.